These T cell receptor beta chains were read from a single sample in a study of blood T cell repertoires in COVID-19. Repertoires were generated with immunoSEQ multiplex PCR, while TCRdb's copy carries only in-frame clones and drops some. This sample has approximately 350,000 clones, with over 80% found just once. Material: PBMCs or T cells enriched from blood (not recorded which). The receptors were gathered from a woman aged 50 to 65 who had recovered from COVID-19. The CDR3 runs from the conserved cysteine through the conserved F or W. D genes are given only for firm matches. Some rows mark clone size as missing; the rest say once, few, many or name a class of expanded clone.

D,V,J,size,CDR3,DNA
TRBD1,TRBV4-1,TRBJ2-7,NA,CASSQESGGLYEQYF,TGCGCCAGCAGCCAAGAGTCAGGGGGTCTGTACGAGCAGTACTTC
NA,TRBV7-2,TRBJ1-3,NA,CASSQDISGNTIYF,TGTGCCAGCAGCCAGGACATCTCTGGAAACACCATATATTTT
TRBD1,TRBV6-5,TRBJ1-2,NA,CASDAGQAVGRYTF,TGTGCCAGCGATGCGGGACAGGCCGTGGGACGCTACACCTTC
NA,TRBV5-1,TRBJ1-1,NA,CASSFQGLINTEAFF,TGCGCCAGCAGCTTCCAGGGCCTGATTAACACTGAAGCTTTCTTT
TRBD1,TRBV11-2,TRBJ1-1,NA,CASSLVTGTGWLAGTEAFF,TGTGCCAGCAGCTTAGTGACCGGGACAGGGTGGCTCGCCGGCACTGAAGCTTTCTTT
NA,TRBV19,TRBJ1-6,NA,CASSMGPAENSPLHF,TGTGCCAGTAGTATGGGGCCCGCGGAGAATTCACCCCTCCACTTT
TRBD1,TRBV5-6,TRBJ1-1,once,CASSPWTGEHKGAFF,TGTGCCAGCAGCCCGTGGACAGGGGAGCACAAGGGAGCTTTCTTT
TRBD1,TRBV30,TRBJ2-7,NA,CAWTSLAGTGSYEQYF,TGTGCCTGGACCTCCCTAGCCGGGACAGGTTCCTACGAGCAGTACTTC
NA,TRBV11-2,TRBJ1-2,NA,CASIGSRALGLYGYTF,TGTGCCAGCATTGGTAGTCGGGCGCTGGGACTCTATGGCTACACCTTC
TRBD1,TRBV27,TRBJ2-1,NA,CATYNRGLSWNEQFF,TGTGCCACCTACAACAGGGGGCTTTCCTGGAATGAGCAGTTCTTC
TRBD2,TRBV7-9,TRBJ2-7,NA,CASSLDGTRRQLF,TGTGCCAGCAGCTTAGACGGGACTAGGAGACAATTATTC
NA,TRBV9,TRBJ1-1,NA,CASSVEGRVVTEAFF,TGTGCCAGCAGCGTAGAGGGCAGGGTAGTGACTGAAGCTTTCTTT
NA,TRBV7-3,TRBJ1-1,NA,CASSLRVTGTMNTEAFF,TGTGCCAGCAGCTTACGCGTGACAGGAACGATGAACACTGAAGCTTTCTTT
TRBD1,TRBV3-1/TRBV3-2,TRBJ2-3,NA,CASSDGTGDWDTQYF,TGTGCCAGTTCCGACGGGACAGGGGATTGGGATACGCAGTATTTT
TRBD2,TRBV28,TRBJ2-3,once,CASSFPTTGGRADTQYF,TGTGCCAGCAGTTTCCCCACGACGGGAGGGAGAGCAGATACGCAGTATTTT
NA,TRBV10-3,TRBJ2-7,NA,CAISESGPQGEQYF,TGTGCCATCAGTGAGTCTGGTCCTCAGGGCGAGCAGTACTTC
NA,TRBV30,TRBJ1-3,NA,CAWGRQAGNTIYF,TGTGCCTGGGGACGGCAGGCTGGAAACACCATATATTTT
NA,TRBV7-3,TRBJ2-7,NA,CASSLTAALEEQYF,TGTGCCAGCAGCTTAACGGCGGCCCTAGAGGAGCAGTACTTC
TRBD1,TRBV6-2/TRBV6-3,TRBJ1-1,NA,CASSYLGQGTEAFF,TGTGCCAGCAGTTATCTCGGACAGGGGACTGAAGCTTTCTTT
NA,TRBV7-2,TRBJ1-2,NA,CASSLALRTVNYGYTF,TGTGCCAGCAGCTTAGCATTGCGGACAGTTAACTATGGCTACACCTTC
TRBD2,TRBV4-2,TRBJ2-2,NA,CASSQDVLAGVVGELFF,TGTGCCAGCAGCCAAGATGTACTAGCGGGAGTAGTCGGGGAGCTGTTTTTT
NA,TRBV6-6,TRBJ2-7,NA,CASTRGRYYEQYF,TGTGCCAGCACGCGGGGTCGCTATTACGAGCAGTACTTC